These T cell receptor beta chains were read from a single sample in a study of cytomegalovirus exposure and HLA in healthy donors. Profiled with immunoSEQ multiplex PCR; TCRdb holds only in-frame clones, not every one. Its table records about 140,000 clones. The sequencing sample was made of PBMCs. Receptors were obtained from a man aged 35 to 55 in good health and CMV-seronegative. CDR3s include the opening cysteine and the closing phenylalanine or tryptophan. The D gene is left open where the match is weak.

>TRBD2|TRBV6-6|TRBJ2-5|13
CASRRGGRETQYF
>.|TRBV7-2|TRBJ2-2|15
CASSIHRVNTGELFF
>.|TRBV6-6|TRBJ2-1|15
CASSYGMGRTPEQFF
>.|TRBV5-4|TRBJ1-2|13
CASSFDTNYGYTF
>.|TRBV29-1|TRBJ1-1|13
CSVGGTGNTEAFF
>TRBD1|TRBV6-6|TRBJ2-7|14
CASSYSGGKYEQYF
>TRBD1|TRBV7-2|TRBJ2-7|17
CASSPTGQGIVSYEQYF
>TRBD1|TRBV29-1|TRBJ1-2|13
CSHEGQGLNGYTF
>.|TRBV6-6|TRBJ1-6|14
CASSDPQAYSPLHF
>TRBD2|TRBV29-1|TRBJ2-3|16
CSAIGLAGGSTDTQYF
>.|TRBV6-6|TRBJ2-3|13
CASRPGEADTQYF
>.|TRBV10-3|TRBJ2-5|15
CAISGPQGHQETQYF
>TRBD1|TRBV11-1|TRBJ1-1|13
CASNGQGELEAFF
>.|TRBV7-2|TRBJ2-3|13
CASSFQGTDTQYF
>.|TRBV7-9|TRBJ2-7|14
CASSPRGGSGEQYF
>.|TRBV18|TRBJ2-7|15
CASSRPGHETYEQYF
>TRBD2|TRBV7-2|TRBJ2-1|14
CASSRLGLANEQFF
>.|TRBV28|TRBJ2-6|18
CASNPLLRSFSGANVLTF
>TRBD2|TRBV7-2|TRBJ2-5|15
CASSQGLAGGETQYF
>.|TRBV6-5|TRBJ1-2|13
CASSSRDNYGYTF
>TRBD1|TRBV14|TRBJ2-7|12
CASSQGTGGQYF
>.|TRBV6-5|TRBJ1-2|13
CASSYSVREGYTF
>TRBD2|TRBV9|TRBJ2-1|15
CASSAPGTSGNEQFF